This TCR beta chain derives from a study of a mutant IDH1 vaccine in newly diagnosed glioma. Background on the study: Prior therapy was radiotherapy, temozolomide, or both; most received both.

In the case of this clone: Its specificity is not known.

Time point of the sample: week 35, safety follow-up. Mutant IDH1 20-mer peptide, at 300 ug, made up each vaccine dose, with topical imiquimod. Weeks 1, 3, 5, 7, 11, 15, 19 and 23 were when patients received their eight vaccinations. This table comes from immunoSEQ multiplex PCR, and its TCRdb copy is limited to in-frame clones, with some not included. The table lists tens of thousands of clones, 80% to 95% of them singletons. J gave up 1 base and V 4 bases, and 3 bases lay outside the gene matches. Germline lookup yields CDR1 SGHNT and CDR2 YYREEE (reference sequence). The length of the CDR3 is 14 residues.

The chain is built from TRBV5-4 and TRBJ1-1; 8 bases match TRBD1. This receptor was taken from a middle-aged man with glioma. This material consisted of PBMCs, taken from a glioma patient whose treatment included an IDH1 peptide vaccine. The CDR3 loop is CASSTGQGNTEAFF. CDR3 coding DNA: TGTGCCAGCAGCACCGGACAGGGGAACACTGAAGCTTTCTTT.